This T cell receptor (beta chain) was profiled in a study of PD-1 blockade in classical Hodgkin lymphoma. Each patient experienced a relapse that followed autologous stem cell transplantation, and brentuximab vedotin exposure varied. The assay was immunoSEQ multiplex PCR, and TCRdb's table has in-frame clones only and misses some. The repertoire has 38,000 or so clones, 69% of them found once; the top ten carry approximately 14%. Study-wide results and limits: The study found that TCR diversity rose significantly by C4D1 in CD4+ but not CD8+ cells.

The CDR3 is 15 amino acids. V gave up 5 bases and J gave up 5 bases, with 18 bases separating them. Germline CDR1 and CDR2: SEHNR and FQNEAQ (reference sequence). There are many counts of this clone. Its target is not known. Other DNA sequences in the sample encode the same CDR3. The source was peripheral blood mononuclear cells (PBMCs), collected before the second cycle of nivolumab. The V gene is TRBV7-9, the J gene TRBJ1-1; the D gene is possibly TRBD1 (5 bases). The sequence was obtained from a human donor with classical Hodgkin lymphoma. The chain's CDR3 is CASSVQGGAGTEAFF. The CDR3 region has the DNA TGTGCCAGCAGCGTTCAAGGCGGGGCTGGGACTGAAGCTTTCTTT.